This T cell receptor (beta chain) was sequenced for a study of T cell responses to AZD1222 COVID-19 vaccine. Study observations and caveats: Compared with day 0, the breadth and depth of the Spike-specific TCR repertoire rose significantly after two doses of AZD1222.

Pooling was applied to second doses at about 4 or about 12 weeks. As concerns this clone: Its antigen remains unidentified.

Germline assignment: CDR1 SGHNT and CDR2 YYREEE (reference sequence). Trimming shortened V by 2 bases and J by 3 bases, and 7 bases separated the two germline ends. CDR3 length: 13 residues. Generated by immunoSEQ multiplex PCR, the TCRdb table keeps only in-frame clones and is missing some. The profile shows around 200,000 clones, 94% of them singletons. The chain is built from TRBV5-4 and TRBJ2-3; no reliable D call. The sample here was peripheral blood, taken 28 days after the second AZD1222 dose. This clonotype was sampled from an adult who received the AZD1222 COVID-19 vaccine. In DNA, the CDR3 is TGTGCCAGCAGCTTATGGGGAACAGATACGCAGTATTTT. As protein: CASSLWGTDTQYF.